This TCR beta chain originates from a study of cytomegalovirus exposure and HLA in healthy donors. CDR1 SGHNT and CDR2 YENEEA come from the germline V gene. The CDR3 consists of 18 residues. Trimming removed 3 bases from V and 0 bases from J; junction bases left unmatched: 8. Primers: 60 Vbeta forward and 13 Jbeta reverse. Some clones are missing from TCRdb's copy, which holds only in-frame ones; the method was immunoSEQ multiplex PCR. The sample has 120,000 or so clones; approximately 75% are singletons. This clone came up a few times. Input material: PBMCs. This TCR was recovered from a woman aged 45-65 years in good health and CMV-seronegative. The rearrangement uses TRBV11-3 and TRBJ1-4, with TRBD1 identical over 9 bases. DNA of the CDR3: TGTGCCAGCAGCTTTCCGACAGGGGGGGGAGCAACTAATGAAAAACTGTTTTTT. It specifies CASSFPTGGGATNEKLFF.